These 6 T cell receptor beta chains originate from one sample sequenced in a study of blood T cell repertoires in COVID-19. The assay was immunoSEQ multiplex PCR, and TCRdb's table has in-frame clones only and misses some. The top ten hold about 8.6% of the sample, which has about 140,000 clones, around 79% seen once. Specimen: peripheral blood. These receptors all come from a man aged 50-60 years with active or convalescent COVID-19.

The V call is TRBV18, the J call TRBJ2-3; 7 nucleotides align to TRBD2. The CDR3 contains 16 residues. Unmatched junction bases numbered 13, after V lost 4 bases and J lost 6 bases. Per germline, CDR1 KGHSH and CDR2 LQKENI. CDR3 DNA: TGTGCCAGCTCACTAAACGGACTAGTGATAGGGGATACGCAGTATTTT. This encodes CASSLNGLVIGDTQYF.

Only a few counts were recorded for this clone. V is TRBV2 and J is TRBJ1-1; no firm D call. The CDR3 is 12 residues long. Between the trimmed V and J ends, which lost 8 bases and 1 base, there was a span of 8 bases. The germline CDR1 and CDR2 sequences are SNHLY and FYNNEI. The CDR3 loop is CASSRENTEAFF. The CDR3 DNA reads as TGTGCCAGCTCCCGGGAGAACACTGAAGCTTTCTTT. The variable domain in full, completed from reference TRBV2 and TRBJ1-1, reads EPEVTQTPSHQVTQMGQEVILRCVPISNHLYFYWYRQILGQKVEFLVSFYNNEISEKSEIFDDQFSVERPDGSNFTLKIRSTKLEDSAMYFCASSRENTEAFFGQGTRLTVV.

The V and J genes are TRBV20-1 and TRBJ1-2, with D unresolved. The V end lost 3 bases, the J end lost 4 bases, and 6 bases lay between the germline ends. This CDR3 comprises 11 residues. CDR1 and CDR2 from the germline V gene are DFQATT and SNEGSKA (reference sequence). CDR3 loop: CSASDLYGYTF. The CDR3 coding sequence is TGCAGTGCTAGTGACCTCTATGGCTACACCTTC.

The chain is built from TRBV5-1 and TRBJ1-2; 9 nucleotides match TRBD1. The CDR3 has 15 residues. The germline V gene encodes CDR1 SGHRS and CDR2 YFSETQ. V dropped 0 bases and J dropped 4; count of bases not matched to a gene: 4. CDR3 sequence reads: CASSLVGQGSYGYTF. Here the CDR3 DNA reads TGCGCCAGCAGCTTGGTGGGACAGGGAAGCTATGGCTACACCTTC.

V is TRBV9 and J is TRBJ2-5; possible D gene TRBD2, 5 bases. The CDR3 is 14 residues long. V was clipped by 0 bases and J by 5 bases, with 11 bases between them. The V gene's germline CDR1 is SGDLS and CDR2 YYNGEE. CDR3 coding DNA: TGTGCCAGCAGCGTAGGGTCGGGAAGGGAGACCCAGTACTTC. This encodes CASSVGSGRETQYF. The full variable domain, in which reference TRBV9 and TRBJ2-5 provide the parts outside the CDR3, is DSGVTQTPKHLITATGQRVTLRCSPRSGDLSVYWYQQSLDQGLQFLIQYYNGEERAKGNILERFSAQQFPDLHSELNLSSLELGDSALYFCASSVGSGRETQYFGPGTRLLVL.

The CDR3 spells CASGEQVGTYNEQFF. CDR3 nucleotides: TGTGCCAGCGGGGAACAAGTGGGGACATACAATGAGCAGTTCTTC. The chain is built from TRBV6-5 and TRBJ2-1; D possibly corresponds to TRBD1 (6 bases). Germline CDR1 and CDR2: MNHEY and SVGAGI. CDR3 size: 15 residues. Trimming removed 8 bases from V and 4 bases from J, with 18 bases in between.